A selection of T cell receptor beta chains follows, all from one sample in a study of T cells in localized non-small cell lung cancer. Repertoires were generated with immunoSEQ multiplex PCR, while TCRdb's copy carries only in-frame clones and drops some. This table holds 32,000 or so clones, roughly 90% found once. Material: peripheral blood, obtained before any cancer treatment. Source of these receptors: a man between 35 and 75 years old with stage I lung adenocarcinoma. Both conserved end residues are part of each CDR3. D genes are given only for firm matches. The listing skips clone size in some rows; elsewhere it reads once, few, many or a size class.

v_gene	j_gene	d_gene	abundance	CDR3aa	CDR3nt
TRBV10-3	TRBJ2-3	-	once	CAISESEDTQYF	TGTGCCATCAGTGAAAGTGAAGATACGCAGTATTTT
TRBV5-6	TRBJ1-1	-	-	CASSLGLDEAFF	TGTGCCAGCAGCTTGGGGCTCGATGAAGCTTTCTTT
TRBV5-1	TRBJ2-7	-	-	CASSGTTVEQYF	TGCGCCAGCAGCGGAACGACAGTCGAGCAGTACTTC
TRBV11-2	TRBJ1-6	-	-	CASSLSDAYNSPLHF	TGTGCCAGCAGCCTCTCGGATGCCTATAATTCACCCCTCCACTTT
TRBV30	TRBJ1-5	-	once	CAWSNLGARNQPQHF	TGTGCCTGGAGTAACTTGGGGGCGCGGAATCAGCCCCAGCATTTT
TRBV25-1	TRBJ1-1	-	-	CASSLGGHTEAFF	TGTGCCAGCAGTTTGGGGGGACACACTGAAGCTTTCTTT
TRBV14	TRBJ1-2	-	-	CASSQMGYGYTF	TGTGCCAGCAGCCAGATGGGATATGGCTACACCTTC
TRBV19	TRBJ1-2	TRBD1	-	CASSMDRSLYGYTF	TGTGCCAGTAGTATGGACAGGTCCCTCTATGGCTACACCTTC
TRBV19	TRBJ2-1	-	-	CASSIYSTYNEQFF	TGTGCCAGTAGTATTTATTCTACTTACAATGAGCAGTTCTTC
TRBV25-1	TRBJ1-1	TRBD1	-	CASREDRGYGTEAFF	TGTGCCAGCCGAGAGGACAGGGGTTATGGCACTGAAGCTTTCTTT
TRBV5-5	TRBJ2-2	-	-	CASSGPTTGELFF	TGTGCCAGCAGCGGTCCGACCACCGGGGAGCTGTTTTTT
TRBV7-3	TRBJ2-4	-	-	CASETDSELAKNIQYF	TGTGCCAGCGAGACAGATAGCGAACTAGCCAAAAACATTCAGTACTTC
TRBV5-5	TRBJ1-3	-	-	CASSLASGPGTGNTIYF	TGTGCCAGCAGCTTGGCGTCGGGTCCCGGAACTGGAAACACCATATATTTT
TRBV4-1	TRBJ1-5	-	-	CASSLWSSNQPQHF	TGCGCCAGCAGCCTCTGGTCGAGCAATCAGCCCCAGCATTTT
TRBV27	TRBJ2-5	-	-	CASSSVREGETQYF	TGTGCCAGCAGTTCCGTCAGAGAGGGGGAGACCCAGTACTTC
TRBV9	TRBJ2-3	TRBD1	-	CASSEQGSSTDTQYF	TGTGCCAGCAGCGAACAGGGGTCTAGCACAGATACGCAGTATTTT
TRBV9	TRBJ2-7	TRBD1	-	CASSAGQGVNEQYF	TGTGCCAGCAGCGCCGGACAGGGGGTAAACGAGCAGTACTTC
TRBV5-1	TRBJ2-1	-	-	CASSFAGGVLNEQFF	TGCGCCAGCAGCTTCGCAGGAGGGGTGCTCAATGAGCAGTTCTTC
TRBV10-1	TRBJ2-2	-	-	CASSDDRRLAGELFF	TGCGCCAGCAGCGACGACAGGCGGCTCGCCGGGGAGCTGTTTTTT
TRBV5-1	TRBJ1-2	-	-	CASSLAPANYGYTF	TGCGCCAGCAGCTTGGCCCCAGCTAACTATGGCTACACCTTC
TRBV6-1	TRBJ1-3	-	-	CASSERAGNTIYF	TGTGCCAGCAGTGAGAGGGCTGGAAACACCATATATTTT
TRBV7-7	TRBJ1-2	-	-	CASSLGTGLSGYTF	TGTGCCAGCAGCTTAGGAACAGGGCTCTCTGGCTACACCTTC
TRBV6-5	TRBJ2-2	-	-	CASSYEGDINTGELFF	TGTGCCAGCAGTTACGAGGGGGACATAAACACCGGGGAGCTGTTTTTT
TRBV30	TRBJ1-6	-	-	CAWSTFLGQVGNNSPLHF	TGTGCCTGGAGCACATTCTTGGGGCAGGTGGGGAATAATTCACCCCTCCACTTT
TRBV11-2	TRBJ1-5	TRBD1	-	CASSSRGDNQPQHF	TGTGCCAGCAGCTCCAGGGGGGACAATCAGCCCCAGCATTTT
TRBV9	TRBJ1-4	-	-	CASSRDGHATNEKLFF	TGTGCCAGCAGCCGGGACGGCCATGCAACTAATGAAAAACTGTTTTTT
TRBV7-2	TRBJ1-5	-	few	CASSSQGHGQPQHF	TGTGCCAGCAGCTCACAGGGTCATGGTCAGCCCCAGCATTTT
TRBV5-4	TRBJ2-2	TRBD2	-	CASRWGGDTGELFF	TGTGCCAGCCGGTGGGGAGGGGACACCGGGGAGCTGTTTTTT